Only one count was recorded for the clone carrying this TCR beta chain. The antigen is not known. This entry belongs to a study of cytotoxic CD8 clonotypes in ibrutinib-treated CLL. As for the study in general: Response samples came after a median about 11 months of treatment, range 6 to 36. On average, roughly 94,000 productive rearrangements and 200,000 to 300,000 productive templates per sample. Whole-study findings and limits: Under treatment, the uncommon public clonotypes either contracted or remained stable.

This CDR3 has 14 residues. Germline V CDR1 and CDR2: SGHTA, FQGNSA. Trimming pared 5 bases from V and 0 bases from J, leaving 8 bases between. The protocol was immunoSEQ multiplex PCR, while the TCRdb copy is restricted to in-frame clones and leaves out a portion. In the table there are approximately 22,000 clones, over 65% of which are singletons. This receptor was obtained from a human donor with chronic lymphocytic leukemia. This specimen consisted of PBMCs, obtained before ibrutinib treatment. V is TRBV7-2 and J is TRBJ1-3; tentatively, D is TRBD1 (6 bases). DNA for the CDR3: TGTGCCAGCAGCAGGGGGATCTCTGGAAACACCATATATTTT. This translates into CASSRGISGNTIYF.